Below, one T cell receptor (beta chain) is given with its context. These data come from a study of control samples from healthy donors and cancer patients. CDR1 and CDR2 from the germline V gene are SGHTA and FQGNSA. J lost 6 bases, V lost 5 bases, and 9 bases had no gene match. CDR3 length equals 16 residues. Generated by immunoSEQ multiplex PCR, the TCRdb table keeps only in-frame clones and is missing some. The sample records about 100,000 clones, approximately 82% being singletons. The source of this sequence is a man in his late teens or twenties in good health. The V call is TRBV7-2, the J call TRBJ1-5; 11 bases agree with TRBD1. The sequenced sample was blood. The chain's CDR3 is CASSPGGQGVGQPQHF. For the CDR3, the DNA is TGTGCCAGCAGCCCAGGGGGACAGGGGGTCGGTCAGCCCCAGCATTTT.